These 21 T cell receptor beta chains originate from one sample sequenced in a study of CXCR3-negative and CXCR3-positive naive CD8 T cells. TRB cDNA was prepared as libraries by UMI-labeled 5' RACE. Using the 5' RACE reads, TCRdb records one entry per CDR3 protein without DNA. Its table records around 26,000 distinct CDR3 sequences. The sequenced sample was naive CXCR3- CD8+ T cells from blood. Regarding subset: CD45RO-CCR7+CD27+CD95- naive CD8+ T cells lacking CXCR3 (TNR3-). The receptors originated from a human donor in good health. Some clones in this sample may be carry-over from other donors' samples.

CDR3 protein: CASSLGGAGDEQFF. The chain has TRBV7-8 and TRBJ2-1; the D call of TRBD1 rests on TCRdb alone, since no DNA is present to check it. Germline CDR1 reads SGHVS; CDR2 reads FQNEAQ. CDR3 size: 14 residues.

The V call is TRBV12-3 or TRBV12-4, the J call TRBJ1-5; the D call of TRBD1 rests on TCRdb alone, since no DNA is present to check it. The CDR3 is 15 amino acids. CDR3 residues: CASSSPGQGGQPQHF.

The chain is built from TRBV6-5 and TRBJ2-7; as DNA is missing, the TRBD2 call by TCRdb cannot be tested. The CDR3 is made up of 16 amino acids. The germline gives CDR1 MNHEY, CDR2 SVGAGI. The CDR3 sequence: CASSYSGGGVPYEQYF.

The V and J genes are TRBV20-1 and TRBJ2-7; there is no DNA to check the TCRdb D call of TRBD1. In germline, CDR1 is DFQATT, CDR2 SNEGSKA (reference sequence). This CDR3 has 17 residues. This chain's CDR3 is CSARDIVRSTGAYEQYF.

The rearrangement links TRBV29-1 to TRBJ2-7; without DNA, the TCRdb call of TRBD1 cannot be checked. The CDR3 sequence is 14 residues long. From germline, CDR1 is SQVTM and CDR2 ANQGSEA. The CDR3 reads CSVEVSGQIYEQYF.

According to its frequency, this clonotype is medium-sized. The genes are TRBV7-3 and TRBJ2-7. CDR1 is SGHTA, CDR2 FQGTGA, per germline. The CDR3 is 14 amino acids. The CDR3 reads CASSFTGDSYEQYF. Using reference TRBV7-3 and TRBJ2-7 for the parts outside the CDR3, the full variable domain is GAGVSQTPSNKVTEKGKYVELRCDPISGHTALYWYRQSLGQGPEFLIYFQGTGAADDSGLPNDRFFAVRPEGSVSTLKIQRTERGDSAVYLCASSFTGDSYEQYFGPGTRLTVT.

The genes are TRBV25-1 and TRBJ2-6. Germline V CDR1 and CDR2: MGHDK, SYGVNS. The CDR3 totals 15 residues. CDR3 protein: CASSESDSGANVLTF.

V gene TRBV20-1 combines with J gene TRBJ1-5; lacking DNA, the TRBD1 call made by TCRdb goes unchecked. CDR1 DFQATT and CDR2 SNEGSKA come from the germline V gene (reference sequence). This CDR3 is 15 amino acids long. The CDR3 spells CSAEAGTTSNQPQHF.

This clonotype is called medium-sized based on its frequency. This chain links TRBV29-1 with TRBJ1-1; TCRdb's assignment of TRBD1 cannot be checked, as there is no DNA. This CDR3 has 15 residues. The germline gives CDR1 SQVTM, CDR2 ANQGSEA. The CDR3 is CSVGGDIVLYTEAFF. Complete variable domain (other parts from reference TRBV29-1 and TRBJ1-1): SAVISQKPSRDICQRGTSLTIQCQVDSQVTMMFWYRQQPGQSLTLIATANQGSEATYESGFVIDKFPISRPNLTFSTLTVSNMSPEDSSIYLCSVGGDIVLYTEAFFGQGTRLTVV.

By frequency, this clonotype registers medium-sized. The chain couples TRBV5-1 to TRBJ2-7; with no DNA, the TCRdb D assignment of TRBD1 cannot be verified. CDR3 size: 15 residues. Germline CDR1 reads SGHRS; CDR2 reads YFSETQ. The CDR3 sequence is CASSKVQGEESEQYF.

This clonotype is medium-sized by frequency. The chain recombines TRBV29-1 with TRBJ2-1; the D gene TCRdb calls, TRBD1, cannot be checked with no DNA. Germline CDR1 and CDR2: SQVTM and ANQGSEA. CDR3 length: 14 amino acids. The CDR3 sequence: CSVDWGAGNGEQFF.

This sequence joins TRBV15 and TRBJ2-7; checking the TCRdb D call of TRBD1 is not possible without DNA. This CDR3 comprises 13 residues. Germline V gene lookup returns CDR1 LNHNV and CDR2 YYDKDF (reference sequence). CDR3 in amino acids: CATSSPPRDEQYF.

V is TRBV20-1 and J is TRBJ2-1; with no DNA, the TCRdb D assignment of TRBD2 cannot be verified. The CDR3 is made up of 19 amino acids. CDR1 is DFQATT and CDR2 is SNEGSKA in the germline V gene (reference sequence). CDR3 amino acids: CSARGLAGGPHYNEFGQFF.

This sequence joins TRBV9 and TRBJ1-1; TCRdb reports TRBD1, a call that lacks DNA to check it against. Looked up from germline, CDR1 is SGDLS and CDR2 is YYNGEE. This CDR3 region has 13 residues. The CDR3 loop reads CASSAGTAREAFF.

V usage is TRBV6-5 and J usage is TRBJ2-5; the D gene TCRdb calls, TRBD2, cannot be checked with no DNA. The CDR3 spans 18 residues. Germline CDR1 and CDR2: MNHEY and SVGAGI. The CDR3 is CASSYRLMHQRVKETQYF.

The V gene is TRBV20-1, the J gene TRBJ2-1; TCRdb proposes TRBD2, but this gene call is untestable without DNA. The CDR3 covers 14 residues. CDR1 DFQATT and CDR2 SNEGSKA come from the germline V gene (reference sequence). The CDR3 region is CSGSGGPDYNEQFF.

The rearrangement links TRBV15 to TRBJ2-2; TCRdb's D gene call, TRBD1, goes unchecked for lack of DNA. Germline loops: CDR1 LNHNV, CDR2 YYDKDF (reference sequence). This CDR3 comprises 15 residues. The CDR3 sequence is CATSSDREPTGELFF.

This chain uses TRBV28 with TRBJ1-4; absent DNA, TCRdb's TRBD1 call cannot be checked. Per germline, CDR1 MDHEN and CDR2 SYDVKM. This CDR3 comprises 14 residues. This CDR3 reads CASRDGVRHEKLFF.

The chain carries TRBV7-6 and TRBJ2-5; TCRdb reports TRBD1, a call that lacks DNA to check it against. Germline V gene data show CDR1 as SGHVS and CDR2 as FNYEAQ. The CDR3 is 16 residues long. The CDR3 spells CASSDLVGVLGETQYF.

CDR3 amino acids: CASSSDGESYNEQFF. The V gene is TRBV12-3 or TRBV12-4, the J gene TRBJ2-1. The CDR3 loop spans 15 amino acids.

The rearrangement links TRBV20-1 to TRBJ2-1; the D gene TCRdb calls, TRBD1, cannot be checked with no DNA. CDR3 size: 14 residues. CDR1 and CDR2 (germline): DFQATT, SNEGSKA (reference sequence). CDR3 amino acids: CSARGGLSGDEQFF.